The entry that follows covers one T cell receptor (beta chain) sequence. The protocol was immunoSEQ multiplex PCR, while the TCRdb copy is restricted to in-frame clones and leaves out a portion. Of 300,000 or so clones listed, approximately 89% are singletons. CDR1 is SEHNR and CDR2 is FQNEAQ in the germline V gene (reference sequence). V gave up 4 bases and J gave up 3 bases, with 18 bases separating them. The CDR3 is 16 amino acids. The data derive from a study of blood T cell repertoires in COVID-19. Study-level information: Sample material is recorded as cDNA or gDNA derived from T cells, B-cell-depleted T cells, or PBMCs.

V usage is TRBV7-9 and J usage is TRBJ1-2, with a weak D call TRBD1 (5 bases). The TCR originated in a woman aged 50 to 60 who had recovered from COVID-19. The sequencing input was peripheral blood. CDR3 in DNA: TGTGCCAGCAGCTCAACCACAGGCAGCTCCTACTATGGCTACACCTTC. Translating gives CASSSTTGSSYYGYTF.